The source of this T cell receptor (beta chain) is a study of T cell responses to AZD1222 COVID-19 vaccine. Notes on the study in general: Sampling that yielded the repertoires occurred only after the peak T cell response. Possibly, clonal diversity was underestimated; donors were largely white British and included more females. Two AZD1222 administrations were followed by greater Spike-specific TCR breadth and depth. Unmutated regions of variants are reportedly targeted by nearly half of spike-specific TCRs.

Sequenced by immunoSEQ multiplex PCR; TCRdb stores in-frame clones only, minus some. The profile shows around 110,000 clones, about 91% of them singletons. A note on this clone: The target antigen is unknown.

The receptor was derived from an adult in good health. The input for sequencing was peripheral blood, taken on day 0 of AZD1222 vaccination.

CDR3 coding DNA: TGTGCCAGTAGTATAGGCGGGGGCGATCTCTATGGCTACACCTTC. Amino acids: CASSIGGGDLYGYTF. This chain connects TRBV19 to TRBJ1-2, with D possibly being TRBD1 (6 bases). Trimming cost V 1 base and J 4 bases, with 13 bases left between them. The CDR3 length is 15 residues. Germline V gene data show CDR1 as LNHDA and CDR2 as SQIVND (reference sequence).